Listed here is a single T cell receptor (beta chain). Trimming took 5 bases from V and 4 from J, leaving 8 bases between them. This CDR3 has 13 residues. Germline lookup yields CDR1 SGHAT and CDR2 FQNNGV. This sample is drawn from a study of control samples from healthy donors and cancer patients. Assay used: immunoSEQ multiplex PCR; TCRdb lists only in-frame clones, some missing. The profile shows 150,000 or so clones, roughly 93% of them singletons. The sample was blood. The TCR comes from an older woman in good health. The chain employs TRBV11-2 and TRBJ2-2; D not certain. The CDR3 DNA reads TGTGCCAGCAGCCCCATTTCCACCGGGGAGCTGTTTTTT. Translating gives CASSPISTGELFF.